A single sample gave rise to the 3 T cell receptor beta chains below, sequenced in a study of cytomegalovirus exposure and HLA in healthy donors (TCRdb year 2017). Library method: the immunoSEQ multiplex PCR assay. A mixture of 60 forward primers for TCR Vbeta segments and 13 reverse primers for TCR Jbeta segments was used in the multiplex PCR. Sourced from immuneACCESS, this table was stored by TCRdb with only in-frame sequences that have V and J called. A share of the clones is absent; for the studies checked, an unresolved V gene accounts for under half, and the remainder has no known explanation. The sample includes around 100,000 clones, with around 75% observed a single time. About 10% of the sample is taken by the ten largest. Input material: PBMCs. The receptors were sampled from a man aged 45-60 years in good health and CMV-seronegative.

The genes are TRBV6-1 and TRBJ2-5, with TRBD2 matching over 12 bases. The J call may be faulty, since TRBJ2-7 better matches the DNA end. The CDR3 consists of 17 residues. Germline CDR1 is MNHNS and CDR2 is SASEGT. The CDR3 spells CASSGLLAGGSSYEQYF. CDR3 bases: TGTGCCAGCAGTGGTTTGCTAGCGGGGGGGAGCTCCTACGAGCAGTACTTC.

This sequence joins TRBV5-1 and TRBJ2-7; a possible D gene is TRBD2 (5 bases). This CDR3 is 14 amino acids long. Trimming stripped 0 bases from V and 0 bases from J, with 7 bases between. Per germline, CDR1 SGHRS and CDR2 YFSETQ. CDR3 residues: CASSLGSASYEQYF. The CDR3 nucleotides read TGCGCCAGCAGCTTGGGTAGCGCCTCCTACGAGCAGTACTTC.

The rearrangement uses TRBV6-1 and TRBJ2-3, with 8 positions matching TRBD2. The CDR3 is 15 residues long. Germline CDR1 reads MNHNS; CDR2 reads SASEGT. Trimming at V came to 4 bases and at J to 4 bases, leaving 7 bases not matched to a gene. CDR3 DNA: TGTGCCAGCAGTGCCAGCGGGGGTGGCGCAGATACGCAGTATTTT. Protein product: CASSASGGGADTQYF.